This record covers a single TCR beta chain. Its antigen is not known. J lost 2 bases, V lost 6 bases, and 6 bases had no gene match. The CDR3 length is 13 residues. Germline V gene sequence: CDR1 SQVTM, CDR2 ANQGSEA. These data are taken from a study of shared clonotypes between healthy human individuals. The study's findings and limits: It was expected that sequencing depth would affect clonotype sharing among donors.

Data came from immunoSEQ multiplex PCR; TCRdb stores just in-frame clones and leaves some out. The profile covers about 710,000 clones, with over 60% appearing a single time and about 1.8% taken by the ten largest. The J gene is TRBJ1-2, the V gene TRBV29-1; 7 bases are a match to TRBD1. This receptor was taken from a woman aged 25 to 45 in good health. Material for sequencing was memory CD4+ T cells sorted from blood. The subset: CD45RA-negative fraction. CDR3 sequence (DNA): TGCAGCGTATCAGGGACAGCAAACTATGGCTACACCTTC. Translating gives CSVSGTANYGYTF.